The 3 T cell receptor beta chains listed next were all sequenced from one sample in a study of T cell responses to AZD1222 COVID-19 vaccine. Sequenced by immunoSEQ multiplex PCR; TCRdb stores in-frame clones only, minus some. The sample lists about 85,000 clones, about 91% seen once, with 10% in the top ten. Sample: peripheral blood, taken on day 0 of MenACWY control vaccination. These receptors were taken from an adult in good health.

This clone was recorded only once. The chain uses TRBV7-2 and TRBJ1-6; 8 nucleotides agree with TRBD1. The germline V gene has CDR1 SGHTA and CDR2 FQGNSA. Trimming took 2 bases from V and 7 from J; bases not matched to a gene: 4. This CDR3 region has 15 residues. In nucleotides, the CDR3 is TGTGCCAGCAGCTTACTTAGACAGGGGAATTCACCCCTCCACTTT. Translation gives CASSLLRQGNSPLHF.

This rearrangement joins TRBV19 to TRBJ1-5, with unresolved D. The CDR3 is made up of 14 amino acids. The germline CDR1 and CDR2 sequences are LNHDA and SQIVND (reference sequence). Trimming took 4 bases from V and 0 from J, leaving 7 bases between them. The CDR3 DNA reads TGTGCCAGTAGTAGGGTGAATAGCAATCAGCCCCAGCATTTT. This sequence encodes CASSRVNSNQPQHF. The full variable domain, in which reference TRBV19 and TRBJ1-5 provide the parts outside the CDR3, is DGGITQSPKYLFRKEGQNVTLSCEQNLNHDAMYWYRQDPGQGLRLIYYSQIVNDFQKGDIAEGYSVSREKKESFPLTVTSAQKNPTAFYLCASSRVNSNQPQHFGDGTRLSIL.

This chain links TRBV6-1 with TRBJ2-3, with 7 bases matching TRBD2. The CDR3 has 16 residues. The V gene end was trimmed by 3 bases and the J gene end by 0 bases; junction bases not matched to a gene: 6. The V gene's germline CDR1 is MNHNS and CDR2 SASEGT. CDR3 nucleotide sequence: TGTGCCAGCAGTGAGAAACGGGGAGGGAGCACAGATACGCAGTATTTT. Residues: CASSEKRGGSTDTQYF.